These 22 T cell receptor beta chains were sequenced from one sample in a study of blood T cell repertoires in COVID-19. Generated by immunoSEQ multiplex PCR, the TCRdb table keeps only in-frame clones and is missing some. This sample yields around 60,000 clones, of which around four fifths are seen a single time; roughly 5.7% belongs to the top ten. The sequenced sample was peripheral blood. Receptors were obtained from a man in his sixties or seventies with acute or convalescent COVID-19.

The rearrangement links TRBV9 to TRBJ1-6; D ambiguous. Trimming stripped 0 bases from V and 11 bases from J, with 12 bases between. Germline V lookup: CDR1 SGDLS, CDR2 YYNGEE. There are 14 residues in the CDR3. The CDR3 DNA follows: TGTGCCAGCAGCGTAGGAGGGAATCGGACACCCCTCCACTTT. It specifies CASSVGGNRTPLHF.

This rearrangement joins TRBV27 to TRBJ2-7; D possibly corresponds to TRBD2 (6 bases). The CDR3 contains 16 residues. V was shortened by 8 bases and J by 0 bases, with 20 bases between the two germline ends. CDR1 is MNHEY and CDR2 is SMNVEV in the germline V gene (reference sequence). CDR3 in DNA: TGTGCCAGCTGTAGGGGCGGGGCACAGAGCTCCTACGAGCAGTACTTC. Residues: CASCRGGAQSSYEQYF.

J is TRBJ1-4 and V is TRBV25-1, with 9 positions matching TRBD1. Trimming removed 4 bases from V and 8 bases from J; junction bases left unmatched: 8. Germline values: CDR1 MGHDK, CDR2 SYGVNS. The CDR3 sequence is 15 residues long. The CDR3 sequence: CASSAHRGREEKLFF. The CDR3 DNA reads TGTGCCAGCAGTGCCCACAGGGGGCGCGAGGAAAAACTGTTTTTT.

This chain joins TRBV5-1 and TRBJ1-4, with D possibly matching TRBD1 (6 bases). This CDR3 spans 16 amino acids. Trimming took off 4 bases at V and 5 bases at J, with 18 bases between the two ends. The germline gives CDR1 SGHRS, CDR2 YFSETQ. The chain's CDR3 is CASSVEGGNINEKLFF. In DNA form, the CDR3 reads TGCGCCAGCAGCGTCGAGGGGGGGAATATAAATGAAAAACTGTTTTTT.

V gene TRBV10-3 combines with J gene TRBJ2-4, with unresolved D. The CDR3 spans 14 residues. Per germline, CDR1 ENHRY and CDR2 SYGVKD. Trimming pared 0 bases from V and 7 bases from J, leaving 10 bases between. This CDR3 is CAISESVGVNIQYF. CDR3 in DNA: TGTGCCATCAGTGAGTCGGTAGGAGTTAACATTCAGTACTTC.

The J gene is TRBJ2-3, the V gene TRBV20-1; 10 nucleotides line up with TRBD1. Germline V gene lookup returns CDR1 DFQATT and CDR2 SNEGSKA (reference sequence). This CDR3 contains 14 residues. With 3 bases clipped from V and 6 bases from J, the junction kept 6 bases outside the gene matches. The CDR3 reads CSASRTGGGDTQYF. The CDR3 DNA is TGCAGTGCTAGTAGGACAGGGGGTGGTGATACGCAGTATTTT.

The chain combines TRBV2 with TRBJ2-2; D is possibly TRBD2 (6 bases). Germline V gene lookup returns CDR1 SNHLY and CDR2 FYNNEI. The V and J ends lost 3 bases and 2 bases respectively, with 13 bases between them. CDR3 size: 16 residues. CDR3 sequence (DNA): TGTGCCAGCAGTGAGGAGGGCGGACGCAACACCGGGGAGCTGTTTTTT. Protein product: CASSEEGGRNTGELFF.

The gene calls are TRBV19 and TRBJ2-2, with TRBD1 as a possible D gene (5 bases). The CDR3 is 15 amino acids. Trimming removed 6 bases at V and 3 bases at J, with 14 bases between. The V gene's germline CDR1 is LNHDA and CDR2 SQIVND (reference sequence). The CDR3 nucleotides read TGTGCCAGTAGATCGGCTCAGACAGACACCGGGGAGCTGTTTTTT. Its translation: CASRSAQTDTGELFF.

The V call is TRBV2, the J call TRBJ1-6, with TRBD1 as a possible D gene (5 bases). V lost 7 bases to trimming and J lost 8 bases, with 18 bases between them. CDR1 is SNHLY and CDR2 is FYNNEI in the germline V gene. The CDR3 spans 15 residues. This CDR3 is CASNGHLVGDSPLHF. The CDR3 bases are TGTGCCAGCAATGGACACCTCGTCGGAGATTCACCCCTCCACTTT.

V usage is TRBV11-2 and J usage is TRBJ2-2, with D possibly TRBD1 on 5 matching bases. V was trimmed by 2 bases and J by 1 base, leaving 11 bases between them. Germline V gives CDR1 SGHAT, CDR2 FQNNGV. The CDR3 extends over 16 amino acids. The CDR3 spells CASSLNGAGNTGELFF. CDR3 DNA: TGTGCCAGCAGCTTAAATGGGGCAGGGAACACCGGGGAGCTGTTTTTT.

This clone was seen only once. CDR3 in amino acids: CASSQPRETDYNEQFF. Here the CDR3 DNA reads TGTGCCAGCAGCCAGCCCCGGGAAACAGACTACAATGAGCAGTTCTTC. This chain uses TRBV4-2 with TRBJ2-1; maybe TRBD2 (5 bases). V was cut by 3 bases and J by 3 bases, with 15 bases left in between. The CDR3 spans 16 residues. The germline V gene encodes CDR1 LGHNA and CDR2 YNFKEQ.

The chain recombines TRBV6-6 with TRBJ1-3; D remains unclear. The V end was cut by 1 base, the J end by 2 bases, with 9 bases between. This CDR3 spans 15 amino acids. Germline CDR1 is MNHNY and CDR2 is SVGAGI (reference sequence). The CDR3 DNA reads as TGTGCCAGCAGTTACTTTCCCGGGGCTGGAAACACCATATATTTT. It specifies CASSYFPGAGNTIYF.

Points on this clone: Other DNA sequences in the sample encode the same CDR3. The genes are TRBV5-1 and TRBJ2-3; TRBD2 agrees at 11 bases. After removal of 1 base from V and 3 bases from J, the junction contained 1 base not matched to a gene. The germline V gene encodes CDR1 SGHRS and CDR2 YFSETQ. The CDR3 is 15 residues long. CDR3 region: CASSLLAGGTDTQYF. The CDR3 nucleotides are TGCGCCAGCAGCTTGCTAGCGGGGGGTACAGATACGCAGTATTTT.

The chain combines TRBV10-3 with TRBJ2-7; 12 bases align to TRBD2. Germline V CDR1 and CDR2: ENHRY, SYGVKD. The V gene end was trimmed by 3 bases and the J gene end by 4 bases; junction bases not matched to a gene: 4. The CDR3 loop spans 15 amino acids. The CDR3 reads CAISDPTSGGYEQYF. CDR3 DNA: TGTGCCATCAGTGACCCGACTAGCGGGGGTTACGAGCAGTACTTC.

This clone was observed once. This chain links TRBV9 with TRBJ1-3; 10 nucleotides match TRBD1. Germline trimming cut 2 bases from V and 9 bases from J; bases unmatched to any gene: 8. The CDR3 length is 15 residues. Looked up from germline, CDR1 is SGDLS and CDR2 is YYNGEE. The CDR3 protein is CASSVSGTGDGTIYF. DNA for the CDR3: TGTGCCAGCAGCGTTTCCGGGACAGGGGACGGCACCATATATTTT.

CDR3 in amino acids: CASSPGGAPVGEAFF. CDR3 nucleotide sequence: TGTGCCAGCAGCCCAGGCGGGGCCCCTGTGGGGGAAGCTTTCTTT. The chain has TRBV11-2 and TRBJ1-1; tentative D call: TRBD1 (5 bases). This CDR3 region has 15 residues. V shed 5 bases and J shed 8 bases, with 21 bases lying between them. The V gene's germline CDR1 is SGHAT and CDR2 FQNNGV.

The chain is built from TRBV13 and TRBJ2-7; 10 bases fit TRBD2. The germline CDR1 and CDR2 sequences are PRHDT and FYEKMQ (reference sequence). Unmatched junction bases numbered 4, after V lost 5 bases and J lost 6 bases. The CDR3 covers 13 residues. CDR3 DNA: TGTGCCAGCAGCCCCCGGACTAGCGGCGAGCAGTACTTC. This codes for CASSPRTSGEQYF.

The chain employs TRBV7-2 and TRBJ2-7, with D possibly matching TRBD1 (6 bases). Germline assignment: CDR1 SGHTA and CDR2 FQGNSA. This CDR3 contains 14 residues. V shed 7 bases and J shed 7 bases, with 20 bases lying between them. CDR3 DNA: TGTGCCAGCAATCCCAGGGGAAGTCTGGGAGAGCAGTACTTC. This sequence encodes CASNPRGSLGEQYF.

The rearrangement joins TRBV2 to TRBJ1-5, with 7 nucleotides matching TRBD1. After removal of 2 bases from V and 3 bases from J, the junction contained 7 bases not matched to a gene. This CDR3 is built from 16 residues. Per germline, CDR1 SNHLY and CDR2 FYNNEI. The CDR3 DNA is TGTGCCAGCAGTGAAATGGAGGGGACAGCCAATCAGCCCCAGCATTTT. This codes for CASSEMEGTANQPQHF.

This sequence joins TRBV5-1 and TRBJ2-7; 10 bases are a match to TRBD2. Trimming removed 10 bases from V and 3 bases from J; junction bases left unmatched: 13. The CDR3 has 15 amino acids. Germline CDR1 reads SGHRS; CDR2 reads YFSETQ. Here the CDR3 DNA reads TGCGCCCCCCAAGAGAGCGGGGGGGTAGTCTACGAGCAGTACTTC. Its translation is CAPQESGGVVYEQYF.

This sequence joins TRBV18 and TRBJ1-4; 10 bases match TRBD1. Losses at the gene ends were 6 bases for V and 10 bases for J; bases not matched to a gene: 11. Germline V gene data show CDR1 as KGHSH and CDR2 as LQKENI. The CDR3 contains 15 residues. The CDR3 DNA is TGTGCCAGCTCGCCCGGGACAGGGGAATACCGAAAACTGTTTTTT. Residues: CASSPGTGEYRKLFF.

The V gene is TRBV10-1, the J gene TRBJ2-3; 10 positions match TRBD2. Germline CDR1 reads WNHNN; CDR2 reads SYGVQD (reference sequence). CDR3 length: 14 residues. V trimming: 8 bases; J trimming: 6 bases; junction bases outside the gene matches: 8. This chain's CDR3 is CASLKRGGWDTQYF. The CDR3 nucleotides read TGCGCCAGCCTGAAGCGGGGGGGTTGGGATACGCAGTATTTT.